The present entry profiles one TCR beta chain with its context. Data came from immunoSEQ multiplex PCR; TCRdb stores just in-frame clones and leaves some out. The sample shows tens of thousands of clones, 85% to 95% of them seen only once. The sample is drawn from a study of blood T cell repertoires in COVID-19. This CDR3 is built from 14 residues. Germline CDR1 KGHSH, CDR2 LQKENI. The V and J ends lost 5 bases and 5 bases, in that order; junction bases with no gene match: 6. The rearrangement joins TRBV18 to TRBJ2-1; 7 nucleotides line up with TRBD1. This sequence was found in a man in his fifties or sixties with acute or convalescent COVID-19. The sample comprised peripheral blood. This chain's CDR3 is CASSRGLGDNEQFF. CDR3 coding DNA: TGTGCCAGCTCAAGGGGGCTAGGGGACAATGAGCAGTTCTTC.